Shown below are 27 T cell receptor beta chains from a single sample sequenced in a study of prognosis after radiotherapy for stage I lung cancer. The authors amplified TCR beta CDR3 from genomic DNA using two-round multiplex PCR. First-round PCR amplification was performed with primers specific to each TRBV and TRBJ gene. TCRdb reprocessed the multiplex PCR reads via MiXCR and lists one record per CDR3 protein. This table has fewer than 40,000 distinct CDR3 sequences, under 40% appearing once. Specimen: PBMCs, collected before or after stereotactic body radiation therapy (not recorded which). The origin of the receptors is a donor of 50 years or more with non-small cell lung cancer.

Many counts were recorded for this clonotype. CDR3 DNA: TGCAGTGCTAGAGATCGAGGACTAGCGAAATACAATGAGCAGTTCTTC. It yields the protein CSARDRGLAKYNEQFF. V usage is TRBV20-1 and J usage is TRBJ2-1; 9 nucleotides agree with TRBD2. The V segment lost 0 bases and the J segment 4 bases; nucleotides outside the gene matches: 7. The CDR3 consists of 16 residues. Germline CDR1 and CDR2: DFQATT and SNEGSKA (reference sequence).

Sample share makes this clonotype medium-sized (0.01 to 0.1%). V gene TRBV20-1 combines with J gene TRBJ2-1; 10 bases fit TRBD2. V was clipped by 1 base and J by 7 bases; unmatched bases: 4. The CDR3 sequence is 14 residues long. The germline gives CDR1 DFQATT, CDR2 SNEGSKA (reference sequence). CDR3: CSARGGAGGNEQFF. For the CDR3, the DNA is TGCAGTGCTAGAGGAGGAGCGGGAGGGAATGAGCAGTTCTTC.

This chain connects TRBV25-1 to TRBJ1-2; D uncertain. CDR3 size: 14 residues. Germline CDR1 and CDR2: MGHDK and SYGVNS. Trimming cost V 2 bases and J 7 bases, with 14 bases left between them. CDR3 in amino acids: CASSEAGSVGGYTF. In DNA form, the CDR3 reads TGTGCCAGCAGTGAAGCGGGGTCAGTCGGTGGCTACACCTTC.

This clonotype was picked up many times. The rearrangement joins TRBV7-2 to TRBJ2-5; D perhaps matches TRBD2 (5 bases). V lost 7 bases and J lost 1, with 13 bases in between. CDR1 and CDR2 from the germline V gene are SGHTA and FQGNSA. There are 14 residues in the CDR3. The DNA for the CDR3 is TGTGCCAGCACCTTTAGGGAGACCCAAGAGACCCAGTACTTC. It specifies CASTFRETQETQYF.

In this sample, this clonotype turned up many times. The chain couples TRBV2 to TRBJ2-2; D not resolved. Trimming removed 2 bases from V and 3 bases from J, with 10 bases in between. Looked up from germline, CDR1 is SNHLY and CDR2 is FYNNEI. The length of the CDR3 is 15 residues. The CDR3 DNA reads TGTGCCAGCAGTGAACCTTCTGCCTACACCGGGGAGCTGTTTTTT. Protein: CASSEPSAYTGELFF.

This clonotype appeared many times. The J gene is TRBJ2-7, the V gene TRBV6-8; 7 bases align to TRBD1. This CDR3 contains 13 residues. With 2 bases clipped from V and 7 bases from J, the junction kept 5 bases outside the gene matches. Looked up from germline, CDR1 is MNHGY and CDR2 is SAAAGT. This chain's CDR3 is CASSYRRGREQYF. CDR3 bases: TGTGCCAGCAGTTACCGTAGGGGGCGGGAGCAGTACTTC.

This clonotype was detected many times. The rearrangement joins TRBV6-2 or TRBV6-3 to TRBJ1-1; a possible D gene is TRBD1 (5 bases). CDR1 is MNHEY and CDR2 is SVGEGT in the germline V gene. V lost 5 bases and J 4 bases, leaving 14 bases between the germline ends. The CDR3 extends over 14 amino acids. The CDR3 sequence: CASSEMEGVTEAFF. The CDR3 bases are TGTGCCAGCAGTGAAATGGAAGGGGTCACTGAAGCTTTCTTT.

Remarks on this clonotype: A far larger clone is just one base off, so this is likely a read error. This chain links TRBV6-4 with TRBJ2-3; 9 bases are shared with TRBD1. V was pared by 6 bases and J by 9 bases, with 10 bases of the junction left unmatched. The CDR3 runs to 14 residues. From germline, CDR1 is MRHNA and CDR2 SNTAGT. The CDR3 bases are TGTGCCAGCAGCCAATTACCGGGACAGGGAACGCAGTATTTT. Translation: CASSQLPGQGTQYF.

In its sample, this clonotype was seen once. One base separates it from a far larger clone, so it is likely a read error. The chain uses TRBV6-4 and TRBJ1-2; perhaps TRBD1 as D (6 bases). This CDR3 has 13 residues. Trimming pared 6 bases from V and 3 bases from J, leaving 11 bases between. Germline CDR1 is MRHNA and CDR2 is SNTAGT. The CDR3 is CASRQGSDYGYTF. The DNA for the CDR3 is TGTGCCAGCAGACAGGGAAGCGACTATGGCTACACCTTC.

A few counts support this clonotype. V usage is TRBV7-6 and J usage is TRBJ2-7, with D hard to call. CDR3 length: 12 residues. The germline V and J ends were trimmed by 5 bases and 4 bases, with 9 bases remaining between them. Germline V gene sequence: CDR1 SGHVS, CDR2 FNYEAQ. In DNA, the CDR3 is TGTGCCAGCAGCCTAAACCAGTACGAGCAGTACTTC. This gives the protein CASSLNQYEQYF.

This rearrangement joins TRBV6-1 to TRBJ2-7; tentatively, D is TRBD2 (5 bases). Germline CDR1 reads MNHNS; CDR2 reads SASEGT. The CDR3 has 12 residues. Written as DNA, the CDR3 is TGTGTCAGTGCCTCGGGGTTGAACGAGCAGTACTTC. Residues: CVSASGLNEQYF.

As for this clonotype: This may arise from a read error, as a much more abundant clone is one base away. This chain uses TRBV3-1 with TRBJ1-1; weak D call: TRBD1 (5 bases). This CDR3 is built from 14 residues. Germline lookup yields CDR1 LGHDT and CDR2 YNNKEL (reference sequence). The CDR3 sequence is CANSHVTANTEAFF. CDR3 sequence (DNA): TGTGCCAACAGCCACGTGACAGCGAACACTGAAGCTTTCTTT.

This clonotype was detected ten times or more. Sequence at one end of the junction differs from germline and may be a read error. The V gene is TRBV6-1, the J gene TRBJ1-1; no clear D gene. CDR1 is MNHNS, CDR2 SASEGT, per germline. CDR3 size: 13 residues. The CDR3 protein is CAGRWTVNTEAFF. In DNA, the CDR3 is TGTGCCGGCAGGTGGACGGTGAACACTGAAGCTTTCTTT.

This clonotype occurred many times. V and J are TRBV6-1 and TRBJ2-4; D remains unclear. Trimming left V 1 base short and J 0 bases short, with 4 bases between. Germline CDR1 and CDR2: MNHNS and SASEGT. The CDR3 runs to 14 residues. This CDR3 is CASSEEVAKNIQYF. CDR3 DNA sequence: TGTGCCAGCAGTGAAGAGGTAGCCAAAAACATTCAGTACTTC.

This clonotype was found many times. Written as DNA, the CDR3 is TGTGCCAGCAGGCCTTTTAGCGGGAAAGGTGCCGGGGAGCTGTTTTTT. This translates into CASRPFSGKGAGELFF. The V and J genes are TRBV27 and TRBJ2-2, with 8 bases fitting TRBD2. Trimming cost V 6 bases and J 6 bases; bases outside gene matches: 12. The CDR3 loop spans 16 amino acids. Germline V CDR1 and CDR2: MNHEY, SMNVEV (reference sequence).

This clonotype showed up many times. The rearrangement joins TRBV20-1 to TRBJ1-5; TRBD1 might be the D (5 bases). Germline CDR1 is DFQATT and CDR2 is SNEGSKA (reference sequence). The V end was cut by 0 bases, the J end by 7 bases, with 13 bases between. CDR3 length: 14 amino acids. The CDR3 sequence is CSARDRDSRQPQHF. Here the CDR3 DNA reads TGCAGTGCTAGAGATCGAGACAGTCGCCAGCCCCAGCATTTT.

This clonotype has just a few counts. The rearrangement uses TRBV27 and TRBJ1-3, with D possibly TRBD1 on 5 matching bases. Looked up from germline, CDR1 is MNHEY and CDR2 is SMNVEV (reference sequence). Deletions cut 3 bases from V and 0 bases from J, with 12 bases between. The CDR3 contains 16 residues. The chain's CDR3 is CASSLGPPFSGNTIYF. The CDR3 DNA reads as TGTGCCAGCAGTTTGGGACCTCCATTCTCTGGAAACACCATATATTTT.

This clonotype was detected ten times or more. This chain links TRBV6-1 with TRBJ1-2; 7 bases align to TRBD1. CDR1 and CDR2 from the germline V gene are MNHNS and SASEGT. The CDR3 spans 14 residues. The V and J ends lost 4 bases and 4 bases, in that order; junction bases with no gene match: 6. CDR3: CASSGRDRTYGYTF. CDR3 sequence (DNA): TGTGCCAGCAGTGGTCGGGACAGAACCTATGGCTACACCTTC.

As to this clonotype: A far larger clone is only one base removed, so a read error is likely. The chain links TRBV20-1 to TRBJ2-5; the match to TRBD2 covers 10 bases. Judging by the DNA end, TRBJ2-1 fits better; the J call may be wrong. Germline V CDR1 and CDR2: DFQATT, SNEGSKA (reference sequence). This CDR3 contains 16 residues. The CDR3 DNA reads TGCAGTGCTAGAGATGGGAGCGGGGGGGAATACAATGAGCAGTTCTTC. Its protein product is CSARDGSGGEYNEQFF.

The chain uses TRBV6-5 and TRBJ2-1; either TRBD1 or TRBD2 may fit D (5 bases each). From germline, CDR1 is MNHEY and CDR2 SVGAGI. The CDR3 loop spans 16 amino acids. The ends were cut back, 2 bases at V and 8 bases at J, with 19 bases in the middle. CDR3 DNA sequence: TGTGCCAGCAGTTACAATTGGGGCGGGTGCCTGGATGAGCAGTTCTTC. Amino acids: CASSYNWGGCLDEQFF.

The V and J genes are TRBV19 and TRBJ2-1; D tentatively reads TRBD1 or TRBD2 (5 bases each). Trimming shortened V by 3 bases and J by 10 bases, and 7 bases separated the two germline ends. The germline V gene has CDR1 LNHDA and CDR2 SQIVND (reference sequence). CDR3 length: 11 residues. CDR3 coding DNA: TGTGCCAGTAGTATTTGGGGGGAGCAGTTCTTC. It codes for CASSIWGEQFF.

The count of this clonotype is one. A far larger clone is only one base removed, so a read error is likely. The chain joins TRBV6-9 to TRBJ1-4; D is perhaps TRBD1 (6 bases). The CDR3 is 17 residues long. V was trimmed by 3 bases and J by 4 bases, leaving 18 bases between them. Germline CDR1 reads MNHGY; CDR2 reads SVAAGI. The CDR3 loop reads CASSYAAGGANNEKLFF. The CDR3 DNA follows: TGTGCCAGCAGTTACGCCGCGGGGGGGGCTAATAATGAAAAACTGTTTTTT.

CDR3 sequence (DNA): TGTGCCAGCAGCCGAAACTCCAACGTGGGAGATACGCAGTATTTT. This gives the protein CASSRNSNVGDTQYF. The rearrangement uses TRBV12-3 or TRBV12-4 and TRBJ2-3, with D hard to call. The V gene lost 6 bases and the J gene lost 5 bases, with 18 bases spanning the gap. The CDR3 has 15 amino acids.

CDR3 nucleotide sequence: TGCGCCAGCAGCTTGGAGGGAGGCGACCCGACCGGGGAGCTGTTTTTT. It codes for CASSLEGGDPTGELFF. The V and J genes are TRBV5-1 and TRBJ2-2, with a tentative D call TRBD2 (6 bases). V was pared by 0 bases and J by 5 bases, with 14 bases between. The germline V gene has CDR1 SGHRS and CDR2 YFSETQ. This CDR3 spans 16 amino acids.

This clonotype was observed at least ten times. The V gene is TRBV11-2, the J gene TRBJ2-3; D unclear. The CDR3 covers 14 residues. CDR1 is SGHAT, CDR2 FQNNGV, per germline. Trimming stripped 3 bases from V and 0 bases from J, with 7 bases between. The DNA of the CDR3 is TGTGCCAGCAGCTTCCTCACTAGCACAGATACGCAGTATTTT. Amino acid sequence: CASSFLTSTDTQYF.

This clonotype appeared many times. The chain uses TRBV6-1 and TRBJ1-1, with a tentative D call TRBD1 (6 bases). V was clipped by 6 bases and J by 6 bases, with 14 bases between them. Germline values: CDR1 MNHNS, CDR2 SASEGT. CDR3 length: 13 residues. DNA of the CDR3: TGTGCCAGCAGCTTATTAGGGGGGTCTGAAGCTTTCTTT. This sequence encodes CASSLLGGSEAFF.

Of note for this clonotype: It may be a read error: a sequence one base away is much more abundant. V is TRBV30 and J is TRBJ1-1; 7 nucleotides line up with TRBD1. V lost 1 base to trimming and J lost 3 bases; unmatched junction nucleotides: 5. This CDR3 is 14 amino acids long. Germline V lookup: CDR1 GTSNPN, CDR2 SVGIG (reference sequence). CDR3 nucleotide sequence: TGTGCCTGGAGTGCGGACAGGCAGGACACTGAAGCTTTCTTT. Its protein product is CAWSADRQDTEAFF. Using reference TRBV30 and TRBJ1-1 for the parts outside the CDR3, the full variable domain is SQTIHQWPATLVQPVGSPLSLECTVEGTSNPNLYWYRQAAGRGLQLLFYSVGIGQISSEVPQNLSASRPQDRQFILSSKKLLLSDSGFYLCAWSADRQDTEAFFGQGTRLTVV.